This T cell receptor beta chain is from a study of control samples from healthy donors and cancer patients. Sequenced by immunoSEQ multiplex PCR; TCRdb stores in-frame clones only, minus some. The profile covers under 200,000 clones, with over 95% appearing a single time and just over 1% taken by the ten largest. The V gene's germline CDR1 is LNHDA and CDR2 SQIVND (reference sequence). The ends were cut back, 7 bases at V and 4 bases at J, with 17 bases in the middle. The CDR3 runs 15 residues. The receptor was isolated from a woman aged 25-40 years in good health. The sample comprised blood. The rearrangement joins TRBV19 to TRBJ1-5; maybe TRBD1 (6 bases). Here the CDR3 DNA reads TGTGCCAGTAACACACAGGGATCGGTTAATCAGCCCCAGCATTTT. Encoded protein: CASNTQGSVNQPQHF.